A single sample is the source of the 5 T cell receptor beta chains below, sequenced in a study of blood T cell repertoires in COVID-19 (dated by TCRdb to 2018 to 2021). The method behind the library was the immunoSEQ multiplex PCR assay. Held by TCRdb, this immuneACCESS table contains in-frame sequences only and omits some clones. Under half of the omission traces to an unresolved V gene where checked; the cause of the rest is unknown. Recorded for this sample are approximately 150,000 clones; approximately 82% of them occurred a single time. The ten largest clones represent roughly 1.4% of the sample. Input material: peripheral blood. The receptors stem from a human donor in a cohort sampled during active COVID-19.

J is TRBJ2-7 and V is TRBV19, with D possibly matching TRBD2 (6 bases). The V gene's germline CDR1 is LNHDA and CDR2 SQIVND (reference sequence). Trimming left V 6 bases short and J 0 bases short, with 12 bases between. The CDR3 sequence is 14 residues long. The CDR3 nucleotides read TGTGCCAGTAGCTTAGCGGATTACTCCTACGAGCAGTACTTC. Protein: CASSLADYSYEQYF.

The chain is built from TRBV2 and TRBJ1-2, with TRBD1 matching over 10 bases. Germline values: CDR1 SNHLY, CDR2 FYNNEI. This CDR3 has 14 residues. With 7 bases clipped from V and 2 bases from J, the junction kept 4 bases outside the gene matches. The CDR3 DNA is TGTGCCAGCACCGGACAGGGGGGAAACTATGGCTACACCTTC. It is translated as CASTGQGGNYGYTF. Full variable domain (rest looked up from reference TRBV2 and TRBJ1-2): EPEVTQTPSHQVTQMGQEVILRCVPISNHLYFYWYRQILGQKVEFLVSFYNNEISEKSEIFDDQFSVERPDGSNFTLKIRSTKLEDSAMYFCASTGQGGNYGYTFGSGTRLTVV.

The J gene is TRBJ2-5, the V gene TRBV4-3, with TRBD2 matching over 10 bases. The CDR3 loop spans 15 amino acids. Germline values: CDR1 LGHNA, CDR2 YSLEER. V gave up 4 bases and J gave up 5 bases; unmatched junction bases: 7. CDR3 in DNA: TGCGCCAGCAGCCCGAGCGGGAGGGCCGAGGAGACCCAGTACTTC. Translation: CASSPSGRAEETQYF.

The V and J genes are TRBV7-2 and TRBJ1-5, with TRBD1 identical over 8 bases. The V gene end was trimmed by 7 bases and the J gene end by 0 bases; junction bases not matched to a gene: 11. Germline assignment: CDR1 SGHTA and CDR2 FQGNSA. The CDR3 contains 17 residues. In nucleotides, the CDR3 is TGTGCCAGCAACCCCGGGACAGGAATCTATAGCAATCAGCCCCAGCATTTT. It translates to CASNPGTGIYSNQPQHF.

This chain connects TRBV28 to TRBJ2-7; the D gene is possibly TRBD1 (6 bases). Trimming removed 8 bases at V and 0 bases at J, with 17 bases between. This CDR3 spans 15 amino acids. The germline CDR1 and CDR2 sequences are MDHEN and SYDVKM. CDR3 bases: TGTGCCAGCTCCGACCGTCACAGGGCCTCCTACGAGCAGTACTTC. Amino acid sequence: CASSDRHRASYEQYF.